One T cell receptor (beta chain) is described in this entry. This sample stems from a study of blood T cell repertoires in COVID-19. Sequencing was performed with immunoSEQ multiplex PCR; in TCRdb, only in-frame clones are kept and a portion is missing. In the table there are roughly 200,000 clones, 86% of which are singletons. Germline V gene data show CDR1 as SGHTA and CDR2 as FQGTGA. CDR3 length: 14 amino acids. Germline trimming cut 4 bases from V and 11 bases from J; bases unmatched to any gene: 12. The specimen sequenced was PBMCs or T cells enriched from blood (not recorded which). This clonotype was obtained from a woman aged 40 to 50 with acute COVID-19. The chain carries TRBV7-3 and TRBJ1-1, with 8 bases fitting TRBD1. The CDR3 here is CASSSGVQGASAFF. CDR3 nucleotides: TGTGCCAGCAGCTCAGGGGTCCAGGGGGCATCGGCTTTCTTT.